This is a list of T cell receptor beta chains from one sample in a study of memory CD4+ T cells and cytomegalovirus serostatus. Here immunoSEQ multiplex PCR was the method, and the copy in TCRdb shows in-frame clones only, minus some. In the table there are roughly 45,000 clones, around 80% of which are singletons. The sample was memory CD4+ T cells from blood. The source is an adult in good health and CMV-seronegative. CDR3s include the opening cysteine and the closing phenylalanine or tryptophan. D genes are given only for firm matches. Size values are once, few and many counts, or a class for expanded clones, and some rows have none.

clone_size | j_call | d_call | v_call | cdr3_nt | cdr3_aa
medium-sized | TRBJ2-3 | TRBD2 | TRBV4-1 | TGCGCCAGCAGCCGACAGGGACTAGCGGGAGGCACAGATACGCAGTATTTT | CASSRQGLAGGTDTQYF
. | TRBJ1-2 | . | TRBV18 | TGTGCCAGCTCACCAAGGTTCGGGCAGGGGACGGATGGCTACACCTTC | CASSPRFGQGTDGYTF
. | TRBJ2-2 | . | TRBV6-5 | TGTGCCAGCAGTTATAGGCTAGACGGGGAGCTGTTTTTT | CASSYRLDGELFF
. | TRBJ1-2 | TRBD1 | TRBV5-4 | TGTGCCAGCAGCCCCGACAGGGCGGTTGGCTATGGCTACACCTTC | CASSPDRAVGYGYTF
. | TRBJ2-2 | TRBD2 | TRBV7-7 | TGTGCCAGCAGCTTAGAGCGGGGCACCGGGGAGCTGTTTTTT | CASSLERGTGELFF
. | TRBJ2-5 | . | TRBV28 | TGTGCCAGCAGTTTAATCACAACGAGGGAGACCCAGTACTTC | CASSLITTRETQYF
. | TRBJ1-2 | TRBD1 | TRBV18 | TGTGCCAGCTCACCAGCAGGGGGCGTCTATGGCTACACCTTC | CASSPAGGVYGYTF
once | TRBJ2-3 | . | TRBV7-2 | TGTGCCAGCAGCTTAGGACTTATCACAGATACGCAGTATTTT | CASSLGLITDTQYF
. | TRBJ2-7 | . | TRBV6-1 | TGTGCCAGCAACTCTGCAATGGCTCGGTACGAGCAGTACTTC | CASNSAMARYEQYF
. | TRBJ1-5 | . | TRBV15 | TGTGCCACCAGCAGTCGGGGGGCCGGCAATCAGCCCCAGCATTTT | CATSSRGAGNQPQHF
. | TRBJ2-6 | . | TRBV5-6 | TGTGCCAGCAGCACCCCCCGGTTGGCATCCAACGTCCTGACTTTC | CASSTPRLASNVLTF
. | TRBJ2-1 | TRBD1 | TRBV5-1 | TGCGCCAGCAGCTTGGGGGACAGGGGGCGGAATGAGCAGTTCTTC | CASSLGDRGRNEQFF
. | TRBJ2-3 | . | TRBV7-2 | TGTGCCAGCGGGTATTTTCAAAGCACAGATACGCAGTATTTT | CASGYFQSTDTQYF
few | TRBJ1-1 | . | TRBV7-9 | TGTGCCAGCACCTTTCCTTTTGGGGATAAAGCTTTCTTT | CASTFPFGDKAFF
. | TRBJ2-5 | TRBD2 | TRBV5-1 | TGCGCCAGCAGCTGGCGGGGGGGCGGGGAGACCCAGTACTTC | CASSWRGGGETQYF
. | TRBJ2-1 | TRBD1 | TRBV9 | TGTGCCAGCAGCGTACAGGGGGCCAATGAGCAGTTCTTC | CASSVQGANEQFF
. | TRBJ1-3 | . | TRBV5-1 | TGCGCCAGCAGCTTGGAGGGCAATCGAAACACCATATATTTT | CASSLEGNRNTIYF
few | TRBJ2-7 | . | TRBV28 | TGTGCCAGCAGTTTTACGACGTTCGCCTACGAGCAGTACTTC | CASSFTTFAYEQYF
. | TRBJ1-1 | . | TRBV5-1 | TGCGCCAGCAGCCACCGACAGGTGAACACTGAAGCTTTCTTT | CASSHRQVNTEAFF
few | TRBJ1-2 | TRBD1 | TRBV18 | TGTGCCAGCTCACCCCGGACAGGAAGTTCGGATGGCTACACCTTC | CASSPRTGSSDGYTF
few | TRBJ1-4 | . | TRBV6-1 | TGTGCCAGCCAGCTGACAAAACTGTTTTTT | CASQLTKLFF
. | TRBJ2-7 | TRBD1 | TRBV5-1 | TGCGCCAGCAGCGCGGGACAGGAGGTATACGAGCAGTACTTC | CASSAGQEVYEQYF
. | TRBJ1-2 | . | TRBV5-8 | TGTGCCAGCAGCTTGGGCACATCCCCATACCTTAACTATGGCTACACCTTC | CASSLGTSPYLNYGYTF
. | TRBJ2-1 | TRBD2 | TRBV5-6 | TGTGCCAGCAGCTCGGGACTAGCGGCTTACAATGAGCAGTTCTTC | CASSSGLAAYNEQFF
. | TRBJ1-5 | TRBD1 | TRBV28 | TGTGCCAGCAGGACACCGGACAGGGTTGGACAGCCCCAGCATTTT | CASRTPDRVGQPQHF
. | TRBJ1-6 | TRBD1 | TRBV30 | TGTGCCTGGAGGGGAGGACAGGGCAGGGGGAATTCACCCCTCCACTTT | CAWRGGQGRGNSPLHF
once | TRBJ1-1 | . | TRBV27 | TGTGCCAGCAGTCGAACAGCCATGAACACTGAAGCTTTCTTT | CASSRTAMNTEAFF
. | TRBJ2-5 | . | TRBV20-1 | TGCAGTGCGGAATCCCAAGAGACCCAGTACTTC | CSAESQETQYF
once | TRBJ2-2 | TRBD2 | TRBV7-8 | TGTGCCAGCAGCAATCGGGACTACGCGAACACCGGGGAGCTGTTTTTT | CASSNRDYANTGELFF
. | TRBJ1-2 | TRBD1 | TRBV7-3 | TGTGCCAGCAGCTTAGCCTCGGAGACAGGGGTTGGCTACACCTTC | CASSLASETGVGYTF
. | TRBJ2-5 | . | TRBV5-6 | TGTGCCAGCAGCTTGTTGGGCGAGACACAAGAGACCCAGTACTTC | CASSLLGETQETQYF
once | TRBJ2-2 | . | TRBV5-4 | TGTGCCAGCAGCACCGGGACTGACAACACCGGGGAGCTGTTTTTT | CASSTGTDNTGELFF
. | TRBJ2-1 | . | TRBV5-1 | TGCGCCAGCAGCTTAGTGGACAGCTCCTACAATGAGCAGTTCTTC | CASSLVDSSYNEQFF
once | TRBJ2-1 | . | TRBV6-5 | TGTGCCAGCAGTCCCACCCGGCGGCAGGGGAATGAGCAGTTCTTC | CASSPTRRQGNEQFF
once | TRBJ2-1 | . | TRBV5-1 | TGCGCCAGCATAGTCGAGGGGGGCAATGAGCAGTTCTTC | CASIVEGGNEQFF
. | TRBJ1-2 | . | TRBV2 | TGTGCCAGCAGGTCCAACAGGGACTCTTTCTATGGCTACACCTTC | CASRSNRDSFYGYTF
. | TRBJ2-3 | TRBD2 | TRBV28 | TGTGCCAGCAGTCGACTGGGCGGGAGGCGCACAGATACGCAGTATTTT | CASSRLGGRRTDTQYF
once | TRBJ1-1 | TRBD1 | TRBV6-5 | TGTGCCAGCAGACGCGGGACAGGTGGGGGTACTGAAGCTTTCTTT | CASRRGTGGGTEAFF
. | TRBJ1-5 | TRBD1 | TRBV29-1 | TGCAGCGTCACCAGGGGGCAAGGCAATCAGCCCCAGCATTTT | CSVTRGQGNQPQHF
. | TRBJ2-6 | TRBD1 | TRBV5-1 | TGCGCCAGCAGCTTGGGGGGACAGCTCTCTGGGGCCAACGTCCTGACTTTC | CASSLGGQLSGANVLTF
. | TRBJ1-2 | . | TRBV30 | TGTGCCTGGAGTGTACTCGTCAGGGCGCACTATGGCTACACCTTC | CAWSVLVRAHYGYTF
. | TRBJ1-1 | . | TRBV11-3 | TGTGCCAGCAGCTTAGAATGGACAACAGAAGCTTTCTTT | CASSLEWTTEAFF
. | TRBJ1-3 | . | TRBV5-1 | TGCGCCAGCAGCTTGGACAGCAGAGGGGGAAACACCATATATTTT | CASSLDSRGGNTIYF
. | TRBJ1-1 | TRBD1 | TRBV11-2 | TGTGCCAGCAGCCGGGACAGGGAACGAGCTTTCTTT | CASSRDRERAFF
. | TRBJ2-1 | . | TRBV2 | TGTGCCAGCCCCGGCAGGGTCCGAAGCGATGAGCAGTTCTTC | CASPGRVRSDEQFF
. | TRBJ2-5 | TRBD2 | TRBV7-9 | TGTGCCAGCAGCTCATCCGGGACTAGAGAGACCCAGTACTTC | CASSSSGTRETQYF
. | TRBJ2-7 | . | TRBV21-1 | TGTGCCAGCAGCACACGGGACAGCTACGAGCAGTACTTC | CASSTRDSYEQYF
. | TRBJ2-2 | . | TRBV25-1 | TGTGCCAGCAGTATATCTGGACAGTCATTAACCGGGGAGCTGTTTTTT | CASSISGQSLTGELFF
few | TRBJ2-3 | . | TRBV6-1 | TGTGCCAGCAGTGGCCGGGGCTGGACGACAGATACGCAGTATTTT | CASSGRGWTTDTQYF